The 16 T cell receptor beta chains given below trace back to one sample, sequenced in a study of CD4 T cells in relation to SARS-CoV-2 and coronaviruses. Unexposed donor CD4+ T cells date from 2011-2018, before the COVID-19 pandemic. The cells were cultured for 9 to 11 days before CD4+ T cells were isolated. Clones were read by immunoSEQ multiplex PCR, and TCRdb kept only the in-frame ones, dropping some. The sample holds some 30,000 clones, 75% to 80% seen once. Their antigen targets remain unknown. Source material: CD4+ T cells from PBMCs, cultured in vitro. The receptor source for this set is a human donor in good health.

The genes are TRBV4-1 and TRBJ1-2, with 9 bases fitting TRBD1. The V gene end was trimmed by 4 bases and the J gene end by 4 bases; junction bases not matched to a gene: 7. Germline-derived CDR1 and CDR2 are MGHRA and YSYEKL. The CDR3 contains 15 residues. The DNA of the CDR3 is TGCGCCAGCAGCCCTCCTGACAGGGGGGCCTATGGCTACACCTTC. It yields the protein CASSPPDRGAYGYTF.

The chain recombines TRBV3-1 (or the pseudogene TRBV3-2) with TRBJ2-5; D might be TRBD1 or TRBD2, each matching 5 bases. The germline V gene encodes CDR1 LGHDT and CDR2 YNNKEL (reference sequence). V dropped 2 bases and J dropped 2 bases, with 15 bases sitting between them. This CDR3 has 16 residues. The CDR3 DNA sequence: TGTGCCAGCAGCCAACGGCAGGGAGCCTCTCAAGAGACCCAGTACTTC. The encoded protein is CASSQRQGASQETQYF.

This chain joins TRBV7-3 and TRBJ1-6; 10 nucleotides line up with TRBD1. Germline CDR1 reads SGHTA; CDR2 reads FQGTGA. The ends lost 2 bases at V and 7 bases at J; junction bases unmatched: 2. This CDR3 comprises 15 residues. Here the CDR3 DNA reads TGTGCCAGCAGCTTACTGGGACAGGGGAATTCACCCCTCCACTTT. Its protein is CASSLLGQGNSPLHF.

CDR3 nucleotides: TGTGCCACGGGCCGGGAGGGGGAGACCCAGTACTTC. It yields the protein CATGREGETQYF. This chain links TRBV3-1 (or the pseudogene TRBV3-2) with TRBJ2-5; TRBD2 agrees at 8 bases. Germline V gene data show CDR1 as LGHDT and CDR2 as YNNKEL (reference sequence). This CDR3 has 12 amino acids. The V gene end was trimmed by 10 bases and the J gene end by 5 bases; junction bases not matched to a gene: 6.

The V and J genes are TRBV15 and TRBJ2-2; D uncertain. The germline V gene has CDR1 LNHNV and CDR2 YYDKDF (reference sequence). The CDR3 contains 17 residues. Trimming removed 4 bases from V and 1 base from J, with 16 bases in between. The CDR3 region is CATSKTYRSRNTGELFF. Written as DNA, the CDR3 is TGTGCCACCAGCAAGACGTATAGGTCAAGGAACACCGGGGAGCTGTTTTTT. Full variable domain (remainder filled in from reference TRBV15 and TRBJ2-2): DAMVIQNPRYQVTQFGKPVTLSCSQTLNHNVMYWYQQKSSQAPKLLFHYYDKDFNNEADTPDNFQSRRPNTSFCFLDIRSPGLGDTAMYLCATSKTYRSRNTGELFFGEGSRLTVL.

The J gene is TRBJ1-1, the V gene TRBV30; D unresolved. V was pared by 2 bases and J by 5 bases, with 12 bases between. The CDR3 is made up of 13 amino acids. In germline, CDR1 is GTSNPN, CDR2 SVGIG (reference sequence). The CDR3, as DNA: TGTGCCTGGAGTTTACATGACGGAACTGAAGCTTTCTTT. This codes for CAWSLHDGTEAFF. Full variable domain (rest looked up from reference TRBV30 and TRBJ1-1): SQTIHQWPATLVQPVGSPLSLECTVEGTSNPNLYWYRQAAGRGLQLLFYSVGIGQISSEVPQNLSASRPQDRQFILSSKKLLLSDSGFYLCAWSLHDGTEAFFGQGTRLTVV.

CDR3 DNA: TGTGCCAGCAGCCCTTCACTAGCGGGGGATTCAAGCATTCAGTACTTC. Its translation is CASSPSLAGDSSIQYF. The chain employs TRBV7-8 and TRBJ2-4; 11 bases map to TRBD2. CDR1 and CDR2 from the germline V gene are SGHVS and FQNEAQ. CDR3 length equals 16 residues. V shed 5 bases and J 9 bases; nucleotides not matched to a gene: 12.

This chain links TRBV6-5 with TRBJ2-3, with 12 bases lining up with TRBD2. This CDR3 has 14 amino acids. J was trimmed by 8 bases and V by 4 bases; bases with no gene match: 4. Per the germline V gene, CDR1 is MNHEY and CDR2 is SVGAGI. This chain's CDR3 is CASSLASGRVTQYF. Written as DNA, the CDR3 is TGTGCCAGCAGTTTGGCTAGCGGGAGGGTTACGCAGTATTTT.

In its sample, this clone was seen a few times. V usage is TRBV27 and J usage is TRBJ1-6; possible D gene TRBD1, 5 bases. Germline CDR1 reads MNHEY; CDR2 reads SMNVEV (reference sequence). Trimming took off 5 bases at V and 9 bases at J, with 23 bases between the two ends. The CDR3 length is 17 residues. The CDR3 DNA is TGTGCCAGCAGTCCGACCGGGGGACGCCTTGGGGGTTCACCCCTCCACTTT. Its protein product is CASSPTGGRLGGSPLHF.

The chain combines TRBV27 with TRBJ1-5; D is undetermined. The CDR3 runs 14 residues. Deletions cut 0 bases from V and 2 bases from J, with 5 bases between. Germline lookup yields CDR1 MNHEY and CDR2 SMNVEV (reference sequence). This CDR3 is CASSLSWGNQPQHF. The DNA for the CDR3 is TGTGCCAGCAGTTTATCGTGGGGCAATCAGCCCCAGCATTTT.

The CDR3 is CASSPTGGETQYF. The CDR3 DNA follows: TGTGCCAGCTCCCCAACGGGGGGGGAGACCCAGTACTTC. This chain links TRBV18 with TRBJ2-5; TRBD2 aligns across 8 bases. The CDR3 runs 13 residues. Germline V gives CDR1 KGHSH, CDR2 LQKENI. The junction had 5 bases not matched to a gene; V was cut back by 6 bases and J by 5 bases.

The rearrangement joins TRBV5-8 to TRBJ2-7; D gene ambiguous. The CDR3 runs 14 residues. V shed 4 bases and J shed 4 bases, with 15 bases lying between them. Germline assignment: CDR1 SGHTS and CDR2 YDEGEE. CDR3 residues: CASSPRAEPYEQYF. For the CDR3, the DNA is TGTGCCAGCAGCCCCCGGGCAGAGCCATACGAGCAGTACTTC.

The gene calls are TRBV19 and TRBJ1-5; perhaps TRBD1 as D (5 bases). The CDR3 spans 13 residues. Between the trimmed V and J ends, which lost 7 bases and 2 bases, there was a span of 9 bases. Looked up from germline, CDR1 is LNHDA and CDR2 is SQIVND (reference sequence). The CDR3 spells CASNLRGNQPQHF. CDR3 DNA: TGTGCCAGTAACCTCAGGGGCAATCAGCCCCAGCATTTT. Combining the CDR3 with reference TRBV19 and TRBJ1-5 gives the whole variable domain DGGITQSPKYLFRKEGQNVTLSCEQNLNHDAMYWYRQDPGQGLRLIYYSQIVNDFQKGDIAEGYSVSREKKESFPLTVTSAQKNPTAFYLCASNLRGNQPQHFGDGTRLSIL.

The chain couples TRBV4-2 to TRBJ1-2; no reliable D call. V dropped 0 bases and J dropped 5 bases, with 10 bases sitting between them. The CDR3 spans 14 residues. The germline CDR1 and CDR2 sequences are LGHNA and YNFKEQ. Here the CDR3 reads CASSQDVFNYGYTF. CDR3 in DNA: TGTGCCAGCAGCCAAGATGTTTTCAATTATGGCTACACCTTC.

CDR3 in amino acids: CASSHGNTDTQYF. The CDR3 region has the DNA TGTGCCAGCAGCCATGGAAACACAGATACGCAGTATTTT. The rearrangement links TRBV12-3 or TRBV12-4 to TRBJ2-3; no clear D. Trimming took 6 bases from V and 2 from J, leaving 9 bases between them. The CDR3 has 13 amino acids.

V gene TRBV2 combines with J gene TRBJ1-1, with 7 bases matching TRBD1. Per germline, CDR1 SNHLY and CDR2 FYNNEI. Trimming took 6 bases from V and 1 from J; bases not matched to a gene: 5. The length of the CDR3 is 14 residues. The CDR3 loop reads CASRGRGSNTEAFF. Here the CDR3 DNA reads TGTGCCAGCAGAGGCAGGGGGTCGAACACTGAAGCTTTCTTT.